This T cell receptor beta chain was recovered during a study of cytomegalovirus exposure and HLA in healthy donors. Note on this clone: Its specificity is unknown.

The PCR contained 60 Vbeta and 13 Jbeta primers. Profiled with immunoSEQ multiplex PCR; TCRdb holds only in-frame clones, not every one. This table holds 100,000 or so clones, around three quarters found once. The CDR3 contains 15 residues. Trimming left V 5 bases short and J 8 bases short, with 19 bases between. Germline V gene sequence: CDR1 SSHAT, CDR2 FNYEAQ (reference sequence). Study findings and constraints: According to an earlier analysis, most TCR beta V segments yielded productive rearrangements about 87% or about 30% of the time.

The receptor's source is a female donor in good health and CMV-seropositive. The sample consisted of PBMCs. This chain uses TRBV7-7 with TRBJ1-3, with D tentatively TRBD1 (6 bases). The CDR3: CASSLGTGWSDTIYF. CDR3 DNA sequence: TGTGCCAGCAGCCTCGGTACAGGGTGGTCGGACACCATATATTTT.